This T cell receptor beta chain was retrieved from a study of cytomegalovirus exposure and HLA in healthy donors. Findings of the study overall: For cytomegalovirus status, the classifier reportedly gave diagnoses with high specificity and sensitivity.

Germline loops: CDR1 MRHNA, CDR2 SNTAGT. This CDR3 region has 16 residues. V lost 6 bases to trimming and J lost 6 bases; unmatched junction nucleotides: 16. The PCR ran on 60 Vbeta and 13 Jbeta primers. Generated by immunoSEQ multiplex PCR, the TCRdb table keeps only in-frame clones and is missing some. The sample includes about 160,000 clones, around 80% of them seen just once. This clone was seen more than once but under ten times. Its antigen remains unknown. The rearrangement links TRBV6-4 to TRBJ2-7; 8 nucleotides line up with TRBD2. The sequenced sample was PBMCs. This clonotype was sampled from a male donor in good health and CMV-seropositive. This chain's CDR3 is CASRTGTRSELREQYF. In DNA form, the CDR3 reads TGTGCCAGCAGAACCGGGACTAGGAGTGAACTGCGCGAGCAGTACTTC.